The 8 T cell receptor beta chains in this list originate from one sample, sequenced in a study of naive and memory T cell subsets. Four PCR rounds used nested alpha and beta constant region primers plus the SP2 primer. One entry per CDR3 protein, called by TCRdb with MiXCR from the UMI-ligation and nested PCR reads. Of over 13,000 distinct CDR3 sequences listed, under 6.5% are singletons. Indicated treatment: skin biopsy from PPD injection site in Mantoux-positive individual. The library had UMIs added by 3' ligation of an oligonucleotide to TCR cDNA. This specimen was skin, taken from a tuberculin skin test site. These receptors all come from an adult in good health.

This clonotype was found many times. CDR3 protein: CASSSGLAGMVQETQYF. CDR3 nucleotides: TGTGCCAGCAGTTCGGGACTAGCGGGGATGGTACAAGAGACCCAGTACTTC. The chain combines TRBV28 with TRBJ2-5; 13 nucleotides line up with TRBD2. The CDR3 extends over 17 amino acids. Per the germline V gene, CDR1 is MDHEN and CDR2 is SYDVKM. Germline trimming cut 4 bases from V and 2 bases from J; bases unmatched to any gene: 7.

This clonotype was detected ten times or more. The genes are TRBV20-1 and TRBJ2-7; no firm D call. CDR1 and CDR2 (germline): DFQATT, SNEGSKA (reference sequence). V lost 0 bases to trimming and J lost 0 bases, with 9 bases between them. There are 14 residues in the CDR3. The CDR3 DNA is TGCAGTGCTAGAGAGGGCGGCCGCTCCTACGAGCAGTACTTC. Its protein is CSAREGGRSYEQYF.

In regard to this clonotype: This may be a read error, as it is one base from a much larger clone. V gene TRBV11-2 combines with J gene TRBJ2-1, with D unclear. The V gene's germline CDR1 is SGHAT and CDR2 FQNNGV. This CDR3 is 13 amino acids long. CDR3 nucleotide sequence: TGTGCCAGCAGCCCATCCCTCCGGAATGAGCAGCTCTTC. Its translation: CASSPSLRNEQLF.

This clonotype was observed at least ten times. This chain connects TRBV6-5 to TRBJ2-7, with 9 nucleotides matching TRBD1. CDR3 size: 16 residues. V shed 0 bases and J 7 bases; nucleotides not matched to a gene: 10. Germline assignment: CDR1 MNHEY and CDR2 SVGAGI. CDR3 coding DNA: TGTGCCAGCAGTTACTCGGGTAGGACAGGGGCCGGGGAGCAGTACTTC. Translation: CASSYSGRTGAGEQYF.

This clonotype occurred many times. The J gene is TRBJ2-2, the V gene TRBV6-1, with TRBD2 matching over 8 bases. The CDR3 has 12 residues. Germline assignment: CDR1 MNHNS and CDR2 SASEGT. Germline trimming cut 7 bases from V and 6 bases from J; bases unmatched to any gene: 1. CDR3 sequence (DNA): TGTGCCAGCACGCGGGGGGCCGGGGAGCTGTTTTTT. Translated, it gives CASTRGAGELFF.

This clonotype was observed at least ten times. The J gene is TRBJ1-1, the V gene TRBV7-9; D not certain. Trimming stripped 5 bases from V and 1 base from J, with 14 bases between. CDR3 length: 15 residues. The germline gives CDR1 SEHNR, CDR2 FQNEAQ (reference sequence). The CDR3, as DNA: TGTGCCAGCAGCGGAGGGAGTACGGAGAACACTGAAGCTTTCTTT. It yields the protein CASSGGSTENTEAFF. Combining the CDR3 with reference TRBV7-9 and TRBJ1-1 gives the whole variable domain DTGVSQNPRHKITKRGQNVTFRCDPISEHNRLYWYRQTLGQGPEFLTYFQNEAQLEKSRLLSDRFSAERPKGSFSTLEIQRTEQGDSAMYLCASSGGSTENTEAFFGQGTRLTVV.

In its sample, this clonotype is medium-sized. This chain connects TRBV7-2 to TRBJ2-3, with TRBD2 identical over 8 bases. The V and J ends lost 5 bases and 5 bases, in that order; junction bases with no gene match: 9. Germline V gene sequence: CDR1 SGHTA, CDR2 FQGNSA. The CDR3 is made up of 15 amino acids. Here the CDR3 reads CASSRSRGVGDTQYF. The CDR3 region has the DNA TGTGCCAGCAGCCGTTCGCGGGGGGTAGGAGATACGCAGTATTTT.

The sample holds many counts of this clonotype. V gene TRBV6-5 combines with J gene TRBJ2-3; D uncertain. Germline V CDR1 and CDR2: MNHEY, SVGAGI. This CDR3 is built from 13 residues. V lost 5 bases, J lost 3 bases, and 9 bases lay in between. The DNA for the CDR3 is TGTGCCAGCAGTCCTGGGCGGACAGATACGCAGTATTTT. It translates to CASSPGRTDTQYF.